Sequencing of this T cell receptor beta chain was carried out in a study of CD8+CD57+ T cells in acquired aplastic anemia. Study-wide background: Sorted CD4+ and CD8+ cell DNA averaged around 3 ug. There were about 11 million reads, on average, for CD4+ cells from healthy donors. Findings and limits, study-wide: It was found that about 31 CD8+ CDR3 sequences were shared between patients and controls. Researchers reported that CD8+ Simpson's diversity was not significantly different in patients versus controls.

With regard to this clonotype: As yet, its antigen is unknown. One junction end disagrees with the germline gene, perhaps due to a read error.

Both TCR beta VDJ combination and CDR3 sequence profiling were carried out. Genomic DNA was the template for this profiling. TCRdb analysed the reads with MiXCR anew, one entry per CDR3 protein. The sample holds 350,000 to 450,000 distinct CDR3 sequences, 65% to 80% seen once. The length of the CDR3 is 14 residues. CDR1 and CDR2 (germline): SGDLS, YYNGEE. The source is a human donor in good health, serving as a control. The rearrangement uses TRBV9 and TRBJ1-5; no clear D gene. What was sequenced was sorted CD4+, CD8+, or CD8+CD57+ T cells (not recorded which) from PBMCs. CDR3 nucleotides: TGTGCCAGCAGCGTGGACCGGCCGGATACGCAGTATTATTTT. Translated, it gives CASSVDRPDTQYYF. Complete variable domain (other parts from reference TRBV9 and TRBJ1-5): DSGVTQTPKHLITATGQRVTLRCSPRSGDLSVYWYQQSLDQGLQFLIQYYNGEERAKGNILERFSAQQFPDLHSELNLSSLELGDSALYFCASSVDRPDTQYYFGDGTRLSIL.